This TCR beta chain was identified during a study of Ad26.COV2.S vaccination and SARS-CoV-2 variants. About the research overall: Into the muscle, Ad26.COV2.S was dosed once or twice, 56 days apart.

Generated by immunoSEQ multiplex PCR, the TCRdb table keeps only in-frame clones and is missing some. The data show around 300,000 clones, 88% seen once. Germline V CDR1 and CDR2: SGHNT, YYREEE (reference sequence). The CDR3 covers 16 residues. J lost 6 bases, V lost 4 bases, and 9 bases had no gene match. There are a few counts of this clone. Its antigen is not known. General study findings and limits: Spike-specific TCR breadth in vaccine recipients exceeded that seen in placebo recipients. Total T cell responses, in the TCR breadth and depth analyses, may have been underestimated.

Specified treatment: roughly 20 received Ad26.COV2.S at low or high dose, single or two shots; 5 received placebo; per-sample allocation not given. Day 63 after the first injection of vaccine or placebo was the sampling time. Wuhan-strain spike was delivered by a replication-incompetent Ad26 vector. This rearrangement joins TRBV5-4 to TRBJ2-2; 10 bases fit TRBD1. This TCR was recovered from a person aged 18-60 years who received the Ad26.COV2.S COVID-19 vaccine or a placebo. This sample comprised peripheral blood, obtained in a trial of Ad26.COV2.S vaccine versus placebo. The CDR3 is CASSKPGQGRPGELFF. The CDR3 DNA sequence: TGTGCCAGCAGCAAACCGGGACAGGGGCGGCCCGGGGAGCTGTTTTTT.